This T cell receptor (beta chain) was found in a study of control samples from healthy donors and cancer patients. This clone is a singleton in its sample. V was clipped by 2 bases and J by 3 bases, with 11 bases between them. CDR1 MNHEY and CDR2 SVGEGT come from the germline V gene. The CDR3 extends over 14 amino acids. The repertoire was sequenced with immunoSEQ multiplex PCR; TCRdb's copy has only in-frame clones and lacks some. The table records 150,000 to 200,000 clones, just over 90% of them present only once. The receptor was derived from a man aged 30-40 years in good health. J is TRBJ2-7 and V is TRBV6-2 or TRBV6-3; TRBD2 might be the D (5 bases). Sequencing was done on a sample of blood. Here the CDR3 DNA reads TGTGCCAGCAGTTACGGTCGGGATATCTACGAGCAGTACTTC. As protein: CASSYGRDIYEQYF.